A selection of T cell receptor beta chains follows, all from one sample in a study of molecular identifiers for immune sequencing clone quantification. TCRdb ran MiXCR on the PCR reads and lists one entry per CDR3 protein. The sample records hundreds of thousands of distinct CDR3 sequences, over 25% being singletons. Input material: naive CD8+ T cells from blood, with Jurkat cell RNA spiked in. The receptors come from a human donor in good health. Some libraries in this study had Jurkat cell RNA spiked in. Both conserved end residues are part of each CDR3. A D gene is named only where the DNA matches it firmly. Not every row has a clone size; where given, it reads once, few, many or a size class.

>.|.|TRBJ2-7|TRBV19
CASSPADGYYEQYF
TGTGCCAGTAGTCCCGCGGACGGATATTACGAGCAGTACTTC
>many|TRBD2|TRBJ2-3|TRBV7-2
CASSPRDYLASTDTQYF
TGTGCCAGCAGCCCCCGGGACTACCTAGCTAGCACAGATACGCAGTATTTT
>many|.|TRBJ2-3|TRBV24-1
CATSVRTSTDTQYF
TGTGCCACCAGTGTACGTACTAGCACAGATACGCAGTATTTT
>.|.|TRBJ1-3|TRBV9
CASSVGRSGNTIYF
TGTGCCAGCAGCGTAGGGCGTTCAGGAAACACCATATATTTT
>many|.|TRBJ1-4|TRBV2
CASSQWGREKLFF
TGTGCCAGCTCCCAGTGGGGTCGAGAAAAACTGTTTTTT
>many|TRBD1|TRBJ1-1|TRBV7-9
CASSLEGQGAEAFF
TGTGCCAGCAGCTTAGAGGGACAGGGGGCCGAAGCTTTCTTT
>few|TRBD1|TRBJ2-7|TRBV30
CAWSVFMGQDYEQYF
TGTGCCTGGAGTGTCTTCATGGGACAGGACTACGAGCAGTACTTC
>many|.|TRBJ2-1|TRBV7-2
CASSSPGQMVGNEQFF
TGTGCCAGCAGCTCGCCGGGACAAATGGTCGGCAATGAGCAGTTCTTC
>many|TRBD1|TRBJ2-3|TRBV6-2/TRBV6-3
CASSNPPGQSRDTQYF
TGTGCCAGCAGTAACCCACCGGGACAGTCCAGAGATACGCAGTATTTT
>.|TRBD2|TRBJ2-1|TRBV4-3
CASSQDLLAGGAWLF
TGCGCCAGCAGCCAAGATCTACTAGCGGGGGGGGCATGGCTCTTC
>.|.|TRBJ2-3|TRBV19
CASSIGLFGSTDTQYF
TGTGCCAGTAGTATTGGTTTGTTTGGAAGCACAGATACGCAGTATTTT
>once|.|TRBJ1-5|TRBV5-6
CASSIAGSNQPQHF
TGTGCCAGCAGCATAGCAGGTAGCAATCAGCCCCAGCATTTT
>few|.|TRBJ2-7|TRBV27
CASSETDSYEQYF
TGTGCCAGCAGTGAGACGGACTCCTACGAGCAGTACTTC
>many|.|TRBJ2-3|TRBV10-3
CAISETGYTDTQYF
TGTGCCATCAGTGAGACCGGCTACACAGATACGCAGTATTTT
>few|TRBD2|TRBJ2-1|TRBV7-9
CASSLALASGGVSNEQFF
TGTGCCAGCAGCTTAGCATTGGCTAGCGGGGGGGTGTCGAATGAGCAGTTCTTC
>few|.|TRBJ1-2|TRBV19
CASSTRIGTESYGYTF
TGTGCCAGTAGTACCCGGATCGGGACTGAATCCTATGGCTACACCTTC
>many|.|TRBJ2-7|TRBV6-2/TRBV6-3
CASSYSPTSYREEQYF
TGTGCCAGCAGTTACTCCCCGACGTCGTACAGGGAGGAGCAGTACTTC
>many|TRBD2|TRBJ2-3|TRBV10-3
CAISEGTRSLTDTQYF
TGTGCCATCAGTGAGGGGACTAGATCCCTCACAGATACGCAGTATTTT
>.|.|TRBJ2-1|TRBV29-1
CSVDGLAPSSYNEQFF
TGCAGCGTTGACGGTTTAGCCCCCAGCTCCTACAATGAGCAGTTCTTC
>few|.|TRBJ1-1|TRBV27
CASSPLMGATEAFF
TGTGCCAGCAGCCCACTTATGGGGGCTACTGAAGCTTTCTTT
>.|.|TRBJ1-2|TRBV4-2
CASSEGINYGYTF
TGTGCCAGCAGCGAGGGAATCAACTATGGCTACACCTTC
>.|TRBD1|TRBJ2-2|TRBV20-1
CSASHRDRADTGELFF
TGCAGTGCTAGTCACCGGGACAGGGCTGACACCGGGGAGCTGTTTTTT
>few|.|TRBJ2-5|TRBV6-2/TRBV6-3
CASSYWTIQETQYF
TGTGCCAGCAGTTACTGGACTATCCAAGAGACCCAGTACTTC
>few|TRBD2|TRBJ2-7|TRBV6-2/TRBV6-3
CASNPFSGSSEQYF
TGTGCCAGCAATCCCTTTAGCGGGAGCTCCGAGCAGTACTTC
>few|.|TRBJ1-4|TRBV20-1
CSASSQGEEKLFF
TGCAGTGCTAGCTCACAGGGAGAAGAAAAACTGTTTTTT
>many|TRBD1|TRBJ2-7|TRBV6-5
CASSYTGGSYEQYF
TGTGCCAGCAGTTACACAGGGGGCTCCTACGAGCAGTACTTC
>few|.|TRBJ1-3|TRBV7-8
CASSLVPREAGNTIYF
TGTGCCAGCAGCTTAGTTCCCAGGGAGGCTGGAAACACCATATATTTT
>.|.|TRBJ2-1|TRBV13
CASSLSAGPTYNEQFF
TGTGCCAGCAGCTTATCGGCAGGGCCCACCTACAATGAGCAGTTCTTC
>many|TRBD2|TRBJ2-5|TRBV5-4
CASSLKLAGETQYF
TGTGCCAGCAGCTTGAAGCTAGCGGGTGAGACCCAGTACTTC
>many|TRBD1|TRBJ2-7|TRBV5-1
CASSPFWDRGYEQYF
TGCGCCAGCAGCCCATTCTGGGACAGGGGTTACGAGCAGTACTTC
>.|.|TRBJ2-7|TRBV28
CASSPPGEYGQYF
TGTGCCAGCAGTCCCCCCGGGGAGTACGGGCAGTACTTC
>.|TRBD2|TRBJ2-3|TRBV7-2
CASSFLAGGLSNTQYF
TGTGCCAGCAGCTTTCTAGCGGGAGGGCTCTCAAATACGCAGTATTTT
>.|.|TRBJ1-2|TRBV6-5
CASETSREEGYTF
TGTGCCAGCGAGACGTCAAGAGAGGAAGGCTACACCTTC
>.|TRBD2|TRBJ2-5|TRBV6-2/TRBV6-3
CASSYYLAGQETQYF
TGTGCCAGCAGTTACTATTTAGCGGGACAAGAGACCCAGTACTTC
>.|.|TRBJ2-2|TRBV2
CASSEVRNTGELFF
TGTGCCAGCAGTGAGGTGCGAAACACCGGGGAGCTGTTTTTT
>once|.|TRBJ1-3|TRBV9
CASSVDESSGDTIYF
TGTGCCAGCAGCGTAGACGAGAGCTCTGGAGACACCATATATTTT
>few|TRBD1|TRBJ1-4|TRBV23-1
CASKAQGASLDHEKLFF
TGCGCCAGCAAGGCACAGGGGGCATCATTAGATCATGAAAAACTGTTTTTT
>many|.|TRBJ1-1|TRBV7-2
CASSLAFGNREAFF
TGTGCCAGCAGCTTAGCGTTCGGCAACCGTGAAGCTTTCTTT
>.|TRBD1|TRBJ2-6|TRBV12-3/TRBV12-4
CASSLGTGGGSGASVLTF
TGTGCCAGCAGTTTAGGGACAGGGGGCGGCTCTGGGGCCAGCGTCCTGACTTTC
>few|TRBD1|TRBJ2-7|TRBV28
CASSSTTGGSDEQYF
TGTGCCAGCAGTTCTACGACAGGGGGGAGCGACGAGCAGTACTTC
>many|TRBD1|TRBJ2-7|TRBV7-6
CASSQGTGGREQYF
TGTGCCAGCAGTCAGGGGACAGGAGGTCGGGAGCAGTACTTC
>.|TRBD2|TRBJ2-5|TRBV7-9
CASSPPLAAYQETQYF
TGTGCCAGCAGCCCCCCACTAGCGGCGTACCAAGAGACCCAGTACTTC
>many|TRBD1|TRBJ1-2|TRBV4-2
CASSQDRLGQDIYGYTF
TGTGCCAGCAGCCAAGATAGGTTGGGACAGGACATCTATGGCTACACCTTC
>few|.|TRBJ2-5|TRBV7-2
CASSLYGRVIETQYF
TGTGCCAGCAGCTTATACGGCAGGGTCATAGAGACCCAGTACTTC
>once|TRBD1|TRBJ1-1|TRBV4-1
CASSQTRQGNTATFF
TGCGCCAGCAGCCAAACCCGACAGGGTAACACTGCAACTTTCTTT
>many|.|TRBJ2-7|TRBV4-3
CASSNLNEQYF
TGCGCCAGCAGTAATCTAAACGAGCAGTACTTC
>few|TRBD2|TRBJ2-3|TRBV5-4
CASSPSGADTDTQYF
TGTGCCAGCAGTCCGAGCGGGGCCGACACAGATACGCAGTATTTT
>many|.|TRBJ1-3|TRBV29-1
CSVPGPGLSGNTIYF
TGCAGCGTTCCGGGTCCGGGTCTCTCTGGAAACACCATATATTTT
>many|.|TRBJ2-1|TRBV20-1
CSARDTYNEQFF
TGCAGTGCTAGGGACACCTACAATGAGCAGTTCTTC